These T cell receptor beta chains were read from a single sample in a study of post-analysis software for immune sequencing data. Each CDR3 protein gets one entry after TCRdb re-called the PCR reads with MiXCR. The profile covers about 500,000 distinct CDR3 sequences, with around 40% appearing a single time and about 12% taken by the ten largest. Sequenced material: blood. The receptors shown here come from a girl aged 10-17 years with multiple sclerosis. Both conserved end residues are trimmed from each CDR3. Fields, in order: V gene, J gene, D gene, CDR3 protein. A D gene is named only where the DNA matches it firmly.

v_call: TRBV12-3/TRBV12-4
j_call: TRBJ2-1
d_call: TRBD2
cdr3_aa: ASSFSGRDEQF

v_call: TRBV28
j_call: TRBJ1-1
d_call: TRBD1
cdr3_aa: ASRETGQGYMNTEAF

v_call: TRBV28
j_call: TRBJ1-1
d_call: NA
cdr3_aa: ASRPVSLNTEAF

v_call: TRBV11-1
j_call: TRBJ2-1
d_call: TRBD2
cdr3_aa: ASSPRTSGLSSGQF

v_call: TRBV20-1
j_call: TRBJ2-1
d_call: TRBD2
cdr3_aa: NARGEGDYNEQF

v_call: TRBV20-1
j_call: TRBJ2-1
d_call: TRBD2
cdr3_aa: SVRSLAGSQQF

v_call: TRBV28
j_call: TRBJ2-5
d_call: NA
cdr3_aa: ASNARGAETQY

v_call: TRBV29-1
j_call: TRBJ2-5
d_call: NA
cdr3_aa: SVEVGFKETQY

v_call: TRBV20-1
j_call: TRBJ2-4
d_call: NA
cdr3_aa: SARREAKNIQY

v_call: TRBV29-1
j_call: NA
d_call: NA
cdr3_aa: SVAVGTGSYEQY

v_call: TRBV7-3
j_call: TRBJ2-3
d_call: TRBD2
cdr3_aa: ASSLAGLNTDTQY

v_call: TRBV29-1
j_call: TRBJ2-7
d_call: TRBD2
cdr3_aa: SVEGLAGNEQY

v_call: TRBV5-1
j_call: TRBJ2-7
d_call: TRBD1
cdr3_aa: ASSYNGDRASYEQY

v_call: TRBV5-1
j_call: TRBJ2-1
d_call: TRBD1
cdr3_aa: ASSPGQGVYNEQF

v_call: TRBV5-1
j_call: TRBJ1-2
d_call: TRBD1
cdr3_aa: ASSVGDRDYGYT

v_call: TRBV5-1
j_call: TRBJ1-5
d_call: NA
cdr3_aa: ASSFEGLQPQH

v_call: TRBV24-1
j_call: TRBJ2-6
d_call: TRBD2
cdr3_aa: ATSDSLQTSGDGANVLT

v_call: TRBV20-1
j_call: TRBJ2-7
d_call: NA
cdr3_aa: SAGDHYEQY

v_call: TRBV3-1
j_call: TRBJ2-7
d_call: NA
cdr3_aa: ASSHLAGSYEQY

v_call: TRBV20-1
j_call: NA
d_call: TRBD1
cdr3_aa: SAPRTGSFYEQY

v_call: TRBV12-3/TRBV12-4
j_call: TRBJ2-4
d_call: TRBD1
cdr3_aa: ASRGDRGKAKNIQY

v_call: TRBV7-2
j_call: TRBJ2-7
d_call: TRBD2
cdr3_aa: ASSPRGDYEQY

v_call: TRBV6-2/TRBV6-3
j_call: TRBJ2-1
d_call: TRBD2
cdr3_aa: ASRLAAGHNEQF

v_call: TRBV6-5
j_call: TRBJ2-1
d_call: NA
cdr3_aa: ASSRGGVSEQF

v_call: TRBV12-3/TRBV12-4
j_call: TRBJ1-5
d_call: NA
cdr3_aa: ASSSKTGIQPQH

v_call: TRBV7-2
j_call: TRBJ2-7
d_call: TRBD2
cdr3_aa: ASSLAGGPSYEQY

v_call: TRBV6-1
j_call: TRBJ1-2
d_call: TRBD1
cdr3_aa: ASSPRTGGGYTNYGYT

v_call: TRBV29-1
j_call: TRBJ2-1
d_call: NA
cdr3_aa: SVEIWRISSYNEQF

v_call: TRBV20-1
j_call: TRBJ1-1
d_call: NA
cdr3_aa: SGTTLNTEAF

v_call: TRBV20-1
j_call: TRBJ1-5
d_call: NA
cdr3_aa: SASPTNSNQPQH

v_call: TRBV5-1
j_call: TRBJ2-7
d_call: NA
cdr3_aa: ASSGDSISYEQY

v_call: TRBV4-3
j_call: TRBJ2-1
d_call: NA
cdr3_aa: ASSSTGARDNEQF

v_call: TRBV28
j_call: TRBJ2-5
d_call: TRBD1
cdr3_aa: ASSLPLRTGQETQY

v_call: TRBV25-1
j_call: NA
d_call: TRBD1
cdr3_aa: ASNHTRGQVEQY

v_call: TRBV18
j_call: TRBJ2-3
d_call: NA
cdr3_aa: ASSPSGVTGVTQY

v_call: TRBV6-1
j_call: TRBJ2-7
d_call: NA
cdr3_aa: ASTGTPSPYEQY

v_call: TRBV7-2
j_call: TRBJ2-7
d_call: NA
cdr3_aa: ASSLAGEPYEQY

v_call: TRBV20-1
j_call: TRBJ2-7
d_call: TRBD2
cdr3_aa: SARSGLAGAYEQY

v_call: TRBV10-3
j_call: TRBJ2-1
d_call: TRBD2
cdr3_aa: AISDGVAGGRYNEQF

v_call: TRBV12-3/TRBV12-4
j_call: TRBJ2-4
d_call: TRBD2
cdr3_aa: ASHGRGGKNIQY

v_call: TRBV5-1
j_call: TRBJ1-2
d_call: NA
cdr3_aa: ASSLSRNYGYT

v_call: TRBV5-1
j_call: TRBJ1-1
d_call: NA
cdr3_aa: ASSPGTLKNTEAF

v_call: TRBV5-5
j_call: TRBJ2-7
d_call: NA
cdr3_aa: ASSLKGTGYEQY

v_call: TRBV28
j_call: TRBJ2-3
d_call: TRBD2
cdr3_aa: ASRQLRGTSGADTQY

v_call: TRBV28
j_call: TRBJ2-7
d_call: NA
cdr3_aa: ASSYRENEQY

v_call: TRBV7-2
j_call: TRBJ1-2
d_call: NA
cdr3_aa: ASSLGRTGLNYGYT

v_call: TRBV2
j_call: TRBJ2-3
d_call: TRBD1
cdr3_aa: ASRGTGVSTDTQY

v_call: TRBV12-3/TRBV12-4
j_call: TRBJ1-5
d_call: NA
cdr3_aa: ATTLSNQPQH

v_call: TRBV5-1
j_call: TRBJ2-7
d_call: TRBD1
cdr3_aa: ASSLLSDRGSGEQY

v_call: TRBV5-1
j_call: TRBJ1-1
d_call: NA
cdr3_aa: ASSLMGGLTEAF

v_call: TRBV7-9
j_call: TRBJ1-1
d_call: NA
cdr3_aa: ASHPGLTEAF

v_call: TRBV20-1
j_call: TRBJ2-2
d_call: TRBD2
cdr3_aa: SARDRLAGGPGGELF

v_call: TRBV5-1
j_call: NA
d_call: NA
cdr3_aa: ASSPGGMYEQY

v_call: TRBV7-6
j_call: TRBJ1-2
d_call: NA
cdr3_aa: ASSSAVNYGYT

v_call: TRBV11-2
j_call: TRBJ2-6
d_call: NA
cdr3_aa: ASSPRQSSGANVLT